This T cell receptor (beta chain) was captured in a study of immune evolution from preneoplasia to lung adenocarcinoma. The wider study: HLA loss of heterozygosity: roughly 6.4% AIS, around 16% MIA, about 35% ADC, none AAH.

Measured with immunoSEQ multiplex PCR; TCRdb has only the in-frame clones, and not every one. Of around 14,000 clones in the sample, less than 85% were seen once. The study's findings and limits: From normal lung to invasive adenocarcinoma, top clone frequencies appeared to decrease.

The V segment lost 3 bases and the J segment 0 bases; nucleotides outside the gene matches: 8. Germline lookup yields CDR1 SQVTM and CDR2 ANQGSEA. The CDR3 is 17 amino acids. Concerning this clone: Its antigen is still unknown.

Each case's diagnosis was confirmed by two pathologists on H&E. Macro-dissection enriched premalignant or tumor cells before nucleic acid extraction. The genes are TRBV29-1 and TRBJ2-2, with 9 bases lining up with TRBD2. The material sequenced was FFPE minimally invasive lung adenocarcinoma tissue. This receptor was identified in a person in their 70s with lung adenocarcinoma. The CDR3 bases are TGCAGCGTTGATATCTCTAGCGGGACTACGAACACCGGGGAGCTGTTTTTT. It yields the protein CSVDISSGTTNTGELFF.